This TCR beta chain was recorded in a study of human T cells and chemical hapten exposure. Study as a whole: How much TCR each sample yielded varied, mostly because pooled library volumes differed slightly.

From the RACE reads, TCRdb called clonotypes with MiXCR, one entry per CDR3 protein. The table includes roughly 160,000 distinct CDR3 sequences, about 14% detected once. This clonotype was seen a few times. Its antigen remains unidentified. Study-wide points: Sensitizing to DPC left TCRs with a frequency above 1 in 1000 unaltered.

Specified time point: patch test 1, 2 weeks after DPC sensitization. The treatment here: therapeutic diphenylcyclopropenone sensitization with weekly scalp DPC. This CDR3 has 14 residues. Germline V gives CDR1 MNHNY, CDR2 SVGAGI (reference sequence). Between the trimmed V and J ends, which lost 5 bases and 9 bases, there was a span of 14 bases. This clonotype originated in a woman aged 25 to 39 with alopecia areata. Some clones in this sample may be carry-over from other donors' samples. V is TRBV6-6 and J is TRBJ1-6, with no clear D. The material sequenced was whole blood, taken in connection with sensitization to the hapten diphenylcyclopropenone (DPC). CDR3 region: CASSPDRLASPLHF. Here the CDR3 DNA reads TGTGCCAGCAGTCCCGACCGGCTAGCTTCACCCCTCCACTTT.